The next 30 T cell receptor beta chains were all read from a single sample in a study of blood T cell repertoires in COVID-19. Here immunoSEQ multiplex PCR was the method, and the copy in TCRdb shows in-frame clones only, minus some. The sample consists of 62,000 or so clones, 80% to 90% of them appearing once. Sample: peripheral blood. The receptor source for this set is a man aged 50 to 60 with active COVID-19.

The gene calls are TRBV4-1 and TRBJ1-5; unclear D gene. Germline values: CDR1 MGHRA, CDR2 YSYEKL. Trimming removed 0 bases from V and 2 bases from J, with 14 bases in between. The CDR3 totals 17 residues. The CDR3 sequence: CASSQEINILGNQPQHF. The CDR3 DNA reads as TGCGCCAGCAGCCAAGAGATCAACATTCTAGGCAATCAGCCCCAGCATTTT.

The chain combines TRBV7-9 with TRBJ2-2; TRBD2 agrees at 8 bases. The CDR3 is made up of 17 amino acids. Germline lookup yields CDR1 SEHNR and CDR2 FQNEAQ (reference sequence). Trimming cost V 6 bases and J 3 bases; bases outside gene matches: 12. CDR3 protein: CASRPRLAFRDTGELFF. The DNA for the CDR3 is TGTGCCAGCAGACCAAGACTAGCGTTTAGAGACACCGGGGAGCTGTTTTTT. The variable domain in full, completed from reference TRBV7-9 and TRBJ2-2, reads DTGVSQNPRHKITKRGQNVTFRCDPISEHNRLYWYRQTLGQGPEFLTYFQNEAQLEKSRLLSDRFSAERPKGSFSTLEIQRTEQGDSAMYLCASRPRLAFRDTGELFFGEGSRLTVL.

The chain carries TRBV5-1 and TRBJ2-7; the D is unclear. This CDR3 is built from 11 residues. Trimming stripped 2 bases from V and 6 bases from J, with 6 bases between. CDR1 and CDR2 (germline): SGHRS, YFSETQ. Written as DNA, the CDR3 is TGCGCCAGCAGCTTATTAGCCGAGCAGTACTTC. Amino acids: CASSLLAEQYF.

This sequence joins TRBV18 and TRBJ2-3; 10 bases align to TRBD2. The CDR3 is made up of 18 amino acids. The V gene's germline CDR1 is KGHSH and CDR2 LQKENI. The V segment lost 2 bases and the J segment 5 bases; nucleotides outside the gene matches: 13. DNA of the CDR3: TGTGCCAGCTCACCAGTCGTCGTAGAGCGGGGGGGCGTAGATACGCAGTATTTT. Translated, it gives CASSPVVVERGGVDTQYF.

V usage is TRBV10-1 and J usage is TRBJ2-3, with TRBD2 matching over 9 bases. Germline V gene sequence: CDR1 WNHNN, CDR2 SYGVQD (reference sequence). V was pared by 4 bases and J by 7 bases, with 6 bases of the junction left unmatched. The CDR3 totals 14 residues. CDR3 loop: CASSASGAANTQYF. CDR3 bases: TGCGCCAGCAGTGCTAGCGGGGCGGCAAATACGCAGTATTTT.

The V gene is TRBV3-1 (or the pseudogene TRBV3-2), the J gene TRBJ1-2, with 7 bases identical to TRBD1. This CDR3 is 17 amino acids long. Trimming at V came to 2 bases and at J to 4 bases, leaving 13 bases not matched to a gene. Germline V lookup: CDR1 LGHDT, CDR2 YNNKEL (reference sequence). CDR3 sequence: CASSQQGQRWGPYGYTF. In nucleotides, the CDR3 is TGTGCCAGCAGCCAACAGGGACAGAGGTGGGGCCCCTATGGCTACACCTTC.

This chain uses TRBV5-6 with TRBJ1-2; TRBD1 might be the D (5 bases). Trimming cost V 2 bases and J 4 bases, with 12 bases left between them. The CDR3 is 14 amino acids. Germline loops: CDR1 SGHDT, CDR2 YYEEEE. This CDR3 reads CASSFVQGGYGYTF. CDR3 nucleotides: TGTGCCAGCAGCTTTGTTCAGGGAGGCTATGGCTACACCTTC.

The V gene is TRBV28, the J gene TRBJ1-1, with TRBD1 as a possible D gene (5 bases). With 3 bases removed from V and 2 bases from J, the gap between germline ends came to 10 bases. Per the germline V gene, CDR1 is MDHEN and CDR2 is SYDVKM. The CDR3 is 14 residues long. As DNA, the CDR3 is TGTGCCAGCAGTTTTGGGGGGAGCAACACTGAAGCTTTCTTT. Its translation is CASSFGGSNTEAFF.

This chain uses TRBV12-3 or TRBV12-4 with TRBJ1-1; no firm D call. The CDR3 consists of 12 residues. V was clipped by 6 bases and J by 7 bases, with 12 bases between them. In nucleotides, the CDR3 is TGTGCCAGCAGGGGGAGGAGGATTGAAGCTTTCTTT. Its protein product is CASRGRRIEAFF.

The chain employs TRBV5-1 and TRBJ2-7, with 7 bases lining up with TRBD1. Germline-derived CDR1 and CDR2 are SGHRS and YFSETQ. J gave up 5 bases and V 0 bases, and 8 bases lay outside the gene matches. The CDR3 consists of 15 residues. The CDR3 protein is CASSLGTGAFNEQYF. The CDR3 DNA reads TGCGCCAGCAGCTTGGGGACAGGCGCCTTTAACGAGCAGTACTTC.

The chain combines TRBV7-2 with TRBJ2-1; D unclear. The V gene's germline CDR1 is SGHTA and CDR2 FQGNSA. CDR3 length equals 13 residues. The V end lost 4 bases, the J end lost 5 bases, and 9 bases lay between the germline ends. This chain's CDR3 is CASSYPQNNEQFF. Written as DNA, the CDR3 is TGTGCCAGCAGCTACCCCCAGAACAATGAGCAGTTCTTC.

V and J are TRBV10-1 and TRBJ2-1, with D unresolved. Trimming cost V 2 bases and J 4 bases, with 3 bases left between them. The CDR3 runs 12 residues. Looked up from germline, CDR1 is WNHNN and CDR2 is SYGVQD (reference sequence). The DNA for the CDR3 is TGCGCCAGCAGTGAGCGGTACAATGAGCAGTTCTTC. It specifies CASSERYNEQFF.

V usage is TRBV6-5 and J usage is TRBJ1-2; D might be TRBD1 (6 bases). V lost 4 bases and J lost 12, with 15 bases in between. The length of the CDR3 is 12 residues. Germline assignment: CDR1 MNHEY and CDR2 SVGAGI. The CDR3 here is CASSSRTGHHTF. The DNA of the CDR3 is TGTGCCAGCAGTTCCAGGACGGGACACCACACCTTC.

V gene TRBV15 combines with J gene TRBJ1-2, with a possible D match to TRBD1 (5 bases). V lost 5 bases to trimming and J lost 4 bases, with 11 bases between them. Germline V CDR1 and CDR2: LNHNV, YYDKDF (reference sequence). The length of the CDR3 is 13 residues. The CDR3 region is CATSGGSLYGYTF. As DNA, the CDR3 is TGTGCCACCAGCGGGGGGTCGCTCTATGGCTACACCTTC.

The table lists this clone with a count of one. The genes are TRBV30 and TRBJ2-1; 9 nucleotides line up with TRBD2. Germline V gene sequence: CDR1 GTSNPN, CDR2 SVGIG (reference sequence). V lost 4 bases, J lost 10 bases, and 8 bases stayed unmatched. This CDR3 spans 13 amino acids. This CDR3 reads CAWIPSGDGEQFF. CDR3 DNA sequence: TGTGCCTGGATACCTAGCGGGGACGGAGAGCAGTTCTTC.

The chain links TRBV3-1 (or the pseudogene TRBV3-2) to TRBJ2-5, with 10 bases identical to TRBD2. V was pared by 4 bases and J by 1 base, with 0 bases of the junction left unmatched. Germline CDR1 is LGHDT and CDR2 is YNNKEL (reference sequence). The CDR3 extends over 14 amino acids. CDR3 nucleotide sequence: TGTGCCAGCAGCCTAGCGGGGGGCCAAGAGACCCAGTACTTC. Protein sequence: CASSLAGGQETQYF.

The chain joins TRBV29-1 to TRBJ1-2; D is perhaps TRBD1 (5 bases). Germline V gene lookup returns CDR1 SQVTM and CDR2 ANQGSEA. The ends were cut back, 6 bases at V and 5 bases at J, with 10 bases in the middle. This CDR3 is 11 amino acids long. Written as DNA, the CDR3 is TGCAGCGTCAGGGCTGGGTATGGCTACACCTTC. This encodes CSVRAGYGYTF. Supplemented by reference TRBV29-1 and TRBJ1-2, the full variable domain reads SAVISQKPSRDICQRGTSLTIQCQVDSQVTMMFWYRQQPGQSLTLIATANQGSEATYESGFVIDKFPISRPNLTFSTLTVSNMSPEDSSIYLCSVRAGYGYTFGSGTRLTVV.

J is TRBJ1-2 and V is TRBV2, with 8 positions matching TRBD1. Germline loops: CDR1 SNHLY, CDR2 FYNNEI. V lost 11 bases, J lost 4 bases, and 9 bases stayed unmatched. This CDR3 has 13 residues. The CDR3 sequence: CASKRTGSYGYTF. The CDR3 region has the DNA TGTGCCTCGAAGCGGACAGGGTCCTATGGCTACACCTTC.

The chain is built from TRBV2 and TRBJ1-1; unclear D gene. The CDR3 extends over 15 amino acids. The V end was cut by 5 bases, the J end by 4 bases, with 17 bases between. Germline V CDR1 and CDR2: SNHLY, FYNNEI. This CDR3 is CASSRGGVGITEAFF. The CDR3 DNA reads TGTGCCAGCAGTAGAGGAGGAGTAGGCATCACTGAAGCTTTCTTT.

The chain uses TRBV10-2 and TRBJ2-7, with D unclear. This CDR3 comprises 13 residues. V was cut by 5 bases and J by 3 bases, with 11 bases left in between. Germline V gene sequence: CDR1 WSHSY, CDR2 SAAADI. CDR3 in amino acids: CASSTVQGYEQYF. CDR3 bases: TGCGCCAGCAGTACAGTACAAGGCTACGAGCAGTACTTC.

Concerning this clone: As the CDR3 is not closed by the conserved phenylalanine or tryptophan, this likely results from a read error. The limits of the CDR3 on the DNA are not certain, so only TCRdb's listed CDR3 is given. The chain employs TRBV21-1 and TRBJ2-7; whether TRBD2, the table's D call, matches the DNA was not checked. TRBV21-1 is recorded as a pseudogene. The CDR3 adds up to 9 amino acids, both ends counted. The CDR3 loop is CASSKGLFL.

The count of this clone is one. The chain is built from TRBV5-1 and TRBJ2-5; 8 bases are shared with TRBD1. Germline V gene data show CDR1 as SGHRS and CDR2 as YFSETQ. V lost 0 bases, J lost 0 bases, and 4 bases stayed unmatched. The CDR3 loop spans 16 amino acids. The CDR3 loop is CASSLGTGFYQETQYF. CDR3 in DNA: TGCGCCAGCAGCTTGGGGACAGGGTTCTACCAAGAGACCCAGTACTTC.

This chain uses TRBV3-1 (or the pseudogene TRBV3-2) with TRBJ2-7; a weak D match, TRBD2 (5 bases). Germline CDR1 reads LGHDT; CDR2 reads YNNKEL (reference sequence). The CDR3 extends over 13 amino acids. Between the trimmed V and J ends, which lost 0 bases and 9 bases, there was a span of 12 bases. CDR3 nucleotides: TGTGCCAGCAGCCAAGATCGGTGGAGCGGGCAGTACTTC. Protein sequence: CASSQDRWSGQYF.

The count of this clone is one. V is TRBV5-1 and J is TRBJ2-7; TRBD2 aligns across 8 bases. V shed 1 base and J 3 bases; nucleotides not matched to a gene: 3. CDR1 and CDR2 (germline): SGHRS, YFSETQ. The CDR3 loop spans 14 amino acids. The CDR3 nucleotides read TGCGCCAGCAGCTTGCGAACTAGCGGCTACGAGCAGTACTTC. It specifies CASSLRTSGYEQYF.

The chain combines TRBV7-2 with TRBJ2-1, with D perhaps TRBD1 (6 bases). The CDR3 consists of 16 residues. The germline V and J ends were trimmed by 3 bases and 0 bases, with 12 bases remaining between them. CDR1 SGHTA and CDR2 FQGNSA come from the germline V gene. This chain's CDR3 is CASSFGQRSSYNEQFF. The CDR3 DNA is TGTGCCAGCAGCTTCGGACAGCGAAGCTCCTACAATGAGCAGTTCTTC.

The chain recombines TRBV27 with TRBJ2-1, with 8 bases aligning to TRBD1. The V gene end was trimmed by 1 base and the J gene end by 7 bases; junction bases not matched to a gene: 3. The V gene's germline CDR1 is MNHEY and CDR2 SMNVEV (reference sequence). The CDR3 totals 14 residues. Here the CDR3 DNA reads TGTGCCAGCAGTTTATTGACAGGGGAAAATGAGCAGTTCTTC. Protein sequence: CASSLLTGENEQFF.

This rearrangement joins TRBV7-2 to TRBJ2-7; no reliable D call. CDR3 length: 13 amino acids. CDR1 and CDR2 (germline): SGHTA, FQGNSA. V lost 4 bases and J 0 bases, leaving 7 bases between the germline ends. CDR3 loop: CASSSPGSYEQYF. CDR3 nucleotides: TGTGCCAGCAGCTCCCCCGGCTCCTACGAGCAGTACTTC.

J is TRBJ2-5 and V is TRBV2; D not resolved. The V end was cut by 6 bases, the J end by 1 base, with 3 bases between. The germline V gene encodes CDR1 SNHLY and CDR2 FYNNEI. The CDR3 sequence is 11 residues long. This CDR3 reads CASSLQETQYF. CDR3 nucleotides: TGTGCCAGCAGCCTCCAAGAGACCCAGTACTTC.

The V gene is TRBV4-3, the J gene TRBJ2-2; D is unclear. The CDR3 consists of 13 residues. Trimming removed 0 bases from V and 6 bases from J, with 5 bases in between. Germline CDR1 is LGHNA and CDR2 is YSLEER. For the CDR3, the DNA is TGCGCCAGCAGCCAAGACGGTCCCGGGGAGCTGTTTTTT. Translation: CASSQDGPGELFF.

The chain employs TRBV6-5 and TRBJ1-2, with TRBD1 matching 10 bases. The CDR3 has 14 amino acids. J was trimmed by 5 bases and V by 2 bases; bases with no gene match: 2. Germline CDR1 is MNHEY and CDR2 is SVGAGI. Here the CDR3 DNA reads TGTGCCAGCAGTTACCGGGACAGGGGTTATGGCTACACCTTC. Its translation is CASSYRDRGYGYTF.